Presented here are 23 T cell receptor beta chains from one specimen sequenced in a study of OX40 agonist ivuxolimab in advanced cancers. TCRdb's copy holds only in-frame clones and misses some; the assay was immunoSEQ multiplex PCR. The sample has fewer than 70,000 clones, 85% to 95% seen once. This specimen was CD4+ or CD8+ T cells sorted from blood, taken in a trial of the OX40 agonist ivuxolimab. The receptors were sampled from an adult with an advanced solid tumor such as melanoma, head and neck, liver or kidney cancer.

The chain uses TRBV7-2 and TRBJ2-7; D call uncertain. The ends were cut back, 5 bases at V and 0 bases at J, with 5 bases in the middle. Germline V lookup: CDR1 SGHTA, CDR2 FQGNSA. The CDR3 is 12 residues long. The CDR3 reads CASSPSSYEQYF. The CDR3 DNA reads TGTGCCAGCAGCCCGAGCTCCTACGAGCAGTACTTC. The entire variable domain, with the rest obtained from reference TRBV7-2 and TRBJ2-7, is as follows: GAGVSQSPSNKVTEKGKDVELRCDPISGHTALYWYRQSLGQGLEFLIYFQGNSAPDKSGLPSDRFSAERTGGSVSTLTIQRTQQEDSAVYLCASSPSSYEQYFGPGTRLTVT.

This clone has just one count. The chain couples TRBV6-6 to TRBJ1-3, with D hard to call. Germline V gene sequence: CDR1 MNHNY, CDR2 SVGAGI (reference sequence). The CDR3 is made up of 16 amino acids. V lost 1 base and J lost 0, with 10 bases in between. CDR3 sequence reads: CASSYLDGSSGNTIYF. In DNA form, the CDR3 reads TGTGCCAGCAGTTACTTGGACGGGAGCTCTGGAAACACCATATATTTT.

The V call is TRBV19, the J call TRBJ2-2, with a possible D match to TRBD2 (5 bases). Trimming cost V 7 bases and J 6 bases, with 15 bases left between them. This CDR3 contains 14 residues. Germline V CDR1 and CDR2: LNHDA, SQIVND (reference sequence). CDR3 sequence: CASKRAGSAGELFF. In nucleotides, the CDR3 is TGTGCCAGTAAAAGGGCGGGTTCAGCCGGGGAGCTGTTTTTT.

The J gene is TRBJ2-7, the V gene TRBV5-8; D is undetermined. V lost 6 bases and J lost 3, with 13 bases in between. The CDR3 loop spans 13 amino acids. Germline CDR1 and CDR2: SGHTS and YDEGEE. The CDR3 DNA reads as TGTGCCAGCAACTTCCGGGTAGGCTACGAGCAGTACTTC. It specifies CASNFRVGYEQYF.

The chain uses TRBV6-6 and TRBJ1-2; D possibly corresponds to TRBD1 (5 bases). CDR3 length equals 14 residues. CDR1 and CDR2 from the germline V gene are MNHNY and SVGAGI (reference sequence). V was trimmed by 6 bases and J by 0 bases, leaving 11 bases between them. CDR3 nucleotide sequence: TGTGCCAGCAGGGGACGGACGACTAACTATGGCTACACCTTC. Its translation is CASRGRTTNYGYTF.

The gene calls are TRBV27 and TRBJ2-7; 11 nucleotides match TRBD1. V lost 5 bases and J lost 4; bases outside the gene matches: 7. CDR3 length equals 15 residues. Germline V CDR1 and CDR2: MNHEY, SMNVEV (reference sequence). CDR3 amino acids: CASSGTGTGGYEQYF. The CDR3 DNA is TGTGCCAGCAGTGGAACCGGGACAGGGGGATACGAGCAGTACTTC.

For the CDR3, the DNA is TGTGCCAGTACCCCGAGCCCTTGGGAGGTTAATGGCTACACCTTC. Protein sequence: CASTPSPWEVNGYTF. This chain joins TRBV19 and TRBJ1-2, with D unclear. The CDR3 covers 15 residues. Germline loops: CDR1 LNHDA, CDR2 SQIVND (reference sequence). The V and J ends lost 7 bases and 6 bases respectively, with 21 bases between them.

V is TRBV5-4 and J is TRBJ1-1; tentative D call: TRBD1 (5 bases). Germline CDR1 SGHNT, CDR2 YYREEE (reference sequence). Trimming stripped 3 bases from V and 4 bases from J, with 13 bases between. CDR3 size: 14 residues. The CDR3: CASSSQTVVTEAFF. CDR3 bases: TGTGCCAGCAGCTCACAGACAGTCGTCACTGAAGCTTTCTTT.

The chain recombines TRBV7-9 with TRBJ2-3; D is unresolved. Trimming took 2 bases from V and 0 from J, leaving 3 bases between them. Germline V gene lookup returns CDR1 SEHNR and CDR2 FQNEAQ (reference sequence). The CDR3 runs to 13 residues. CDR3 amino acids: CASSLPSTDTQYF. CDR3 nucleotides: TGTGCCAGCAGCTTACCCAGCACAGATACGCAGTATTTT.

Written as DNA, the CDR3 is TGTGCCAGCAGCCCGCCGGGGGGGCAGCACCAAGAGACCCAGTACTTC. It specifies CASSPPGGQHQETQYF. This chain links TRBV21-1 with TRBJ2-5; the table assigns TRBD2, which was not confirmed against the DNA. TRBV21-1 is deemed a pseudogene. The CDR3 runs to 16 residues.

Only a few counts were recorded for this clone. The J gene is TRBJ2-5, the V gene TRBV5-4; maybe TRBD2 (5 bases). The CDR3 covers 14 residues. V was cut by 0 bases and J by 2 bases, with 8 bases left in between. The germline V gene encodes CDR1 SGHNT and CDR2 YYREEE (reference sequence). The CDR3 DNA reads as TGTGCCAGCAGCTTGGCCGGGAAACAAGAGACCCAGTACTTC. Encoded protein: CASSLAGKQETQYF.

DNA for the CDR3: TGTGCCAGCAGCCTCTCCGTTGGCAATCAGCCCCAGCATTTT. This codes for CASSLSVGNQPQHF. The chain links TRBV6-5 to TRBJ1-5; no reliable D call. Germline loops: CDR1 MNHEY, CDR2 SVGAGI. V gave up 6 bases and J gave up 2 bases, with 11 bases separating them. CDR3 length equals 14 residues.

This rearrangement joins TRBV7-6 to TRBJ2-1, with D possibly TRBD2 on 5 matching bases. The germline CDR1 and CDR2 sequences are SGHVS and FNYEAQ. CDR3 length: 15 amino acids. V lost 2 bases and J lost 6, with 14 bases in between. This CDR3 is CASSLTADKGNEQFF. CDR3 DNA: TGTGCCAGCAGCTTAACAGCGGATAAGGGCAATGAGCAGTTCTTC.

The chain links TRBV6-6 to TRBJ2-7; D unresolved. Germline V gene sequence: CDR1 MNHNY, CDR2 SVGAGI (reference sequence). Deletions cut 0 bases from V and 0 bases from J, with 12 bases between. CDR3 length: 16 residues. CDR3 bases: TGTGCCAGCAGTTACTCCCAGACACTAAGCTCCTACGAGCAGTACTTC. Translated: CASSYSQTLSSYEQYF.

V and J are TRBV7-9 and TRBJ1-2; D uncertain. The CDR3 is made up of 14 amino acids. Germline CDR1 reads SEHNR; CDR2 reads FQNEAQ (reference sequence). V lost 0 bases and J lost 4, with 9 bases in between. The CDR3 DNA follows: TGTGCCAGCAGCTTAGCGGCCACGGGCTATGGCTACACCTTC. Translated, it gives CASSLAATGYGYTF.

This clone was recorded once. The chain uses TRBV7-9 and TRBJ2-7; possibly TRBD1 for D (6 bases). V lost 7 bases, J lost 2 bases, and 18 bases lay in between. This CDR3 region has 15 residues. CDR1 is SEHNR and CDR2 is FQNEAQ in the germline V gene (reference sequence). The chain's CDR3 is CASTRLGGLAYEQYF. The CDR3 DNA follows: TGTGCCAGCACCCGCCTAGGGGGATTGGCCTACGAGCAGTACTTC. Combining the CDR3 with reference TRBV7-9 and TRBJ2-7 gives the whole variable domain DTGVSQNPRHKITKRGQNVTFRCDPISEHNRLYWYRQTLGQGPEFLTYFQNEAQLEKSRLLSDRFSAERPKGSFSTLEIQRTEQGDSAMYLCASTRLGGLAYEQYFGPGTRLTVT.

The genes are TRBV10-1 and TRBJ2-1; possibly TRBD1 for D (5 bases). Germline V gene sequence: CDR1 WNHNN, CDR2 SYGVQD (reference sequence). Trimming took off 0 bases at V and 9 bases at J, with 9 bases between the two ends. The CDR3 sequence is 13 residues long. Written as DNA, the CDR3 is TGCGCCAGCAGTGAGTCTTCAGGGCCTGAGCAGTTCTTC. Its translation: CASSESSGPEQFF.

This chain connects TRBV11-2 to TRBJ2-7; D is undetermined. The germline V and J ends were trimmed by 4 bases and 6 bases, with 16 bases remaining between them. Germline V gives CDR1 SGHAT, CDR2 FQNNGV. The CDR3 is made up of 14 amino acids. The CDR3 spells CASSSRAAVSEQYF. In DNA, the CDR3 is TGTGCCAGCAGCTCTAGGGCTGCCGTCTCCGAGCAGTACTTC.

The chain uses TRBV2 and TRBJ1-3; D ambiguous. This CDR3 region has 12 residues. Germline lookup yields CDR1 SNHLY and CDR2 FYNNEI. Trimming cost V 6 bases and J 7 bases, with 10 bases left between them. CDR3 amino acids: CASSTLGNTIYF. In DNA form, the CDR3 reads TGTGCCAGCAGCACCTTGGGGAACACCATATATTTT.

In its sample, this clone was seen once. The rearrangement links TRBV5-1 to TRBJ2-2; a weak D match, TRBD2 (6 bases). Per the germline V gene, CDR1 is SGHRS and CDR2 is YFSETQ. V shed 0 bases and J shed 3 bases, with 9 bases lying between them. CDR3 length: 15 amino acids. In nucleotides, the CDR3 is TGCGCCAGCAGCTTGGAATGGGAGGACACCGGGGAGCTGTTTTTT. It translates to CASSLEWEDTGELFF.

The chain combines TRBV7-8 with TRBJ1-2, with unresolved D. The ends were cut back, 1 base at V and 4 bases at J, with 7 bases in the middle. The CDR3 totals 13 residues. Germline V CDR1 and CDR2: SGHVS, FQNEAQ. DNA of the CDR3: TGTGCCAGCAGCTTAGGACACCCCTATGGCTACACCTTC. It translates to CASSLGHPYGYTF. The full variable domain, in which reference TRBV7-8 and TRBJ1-2 provide the parts outside the CDR3, is GAGVSQSPRYKVAKRGQDVALRCDPISGHVSLFWYQQALGQGPEFLTYFQNEAQLDKSGLPSDRFFAERPEGSVSTLKIQRTQQEDSAVYLCASSLGHPYGYTFGSGTRLTVV.

V is TRBV19 and J is TRBJ2-2; D perhaps matches TRBD2 (5 bases). The CDR3 is 14 amino acids. Trimming pared 5 bases from V and 3 bases from J, leaving 10 bases between. Per germline, CDR1 LNHDA and CDR2 SQIVND (reference sequence). The CDR3 sequence is CASSFTGDTGELFF. In DNA, the CDR3 is TGTGCCAGTAGTTTCACCGGGGACACCGGGGAGCTGTTTTTT.

In regard to this clone: A read error may produce the germline difference seen at one junction end. This same CDR3 is encoded by further DNA sequences in the sample. The V gene is TRBV5-1, the J gene TRBJ2-7; 11 nucleotides line up with TRBD1. CDR1 and CDR2 (germline): SGHRS, YFSETQ. The CDR3 loop spans 14 amino acids. The DNA of the CDR3 is TGTGCCAGCAGCTTGGGGACAGGGGGTTACGAGCAGTACTTC. The encoded protein is CASSLGTGGYEQYF.